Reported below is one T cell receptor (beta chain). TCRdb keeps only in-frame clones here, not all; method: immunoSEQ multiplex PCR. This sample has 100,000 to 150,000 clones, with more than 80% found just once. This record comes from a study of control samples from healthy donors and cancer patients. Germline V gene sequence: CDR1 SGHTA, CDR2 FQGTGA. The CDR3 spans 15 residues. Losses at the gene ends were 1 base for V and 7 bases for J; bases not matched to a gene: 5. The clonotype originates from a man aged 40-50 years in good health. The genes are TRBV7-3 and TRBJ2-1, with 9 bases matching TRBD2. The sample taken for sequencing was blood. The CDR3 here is CASSLSGGVWNEQFF. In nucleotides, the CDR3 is TGTGCCAGCAGCTTAAGCGGGGGGGTTTGGAATGAGCAGTTCTTC.